The subject of this entry is one T cell receptor beta chain. What this receptor recognizes is not known. The data belong to a study of monozygotic twins with inflammatory bowel disease (dated by TCRdb to about 2019). Regarding the study in general: A total of some 28 monozygotic twin pairs were included in the full study, comprising nine German pairs (four IBD-concordant, five IBD-discordant) and 19 IBD-discordant Danish pairs. Within discordant pairs, disease-associated traits were sought mainly by comparing IBD patients with their genetically identical healthy co-twins. Each individual had, on average, about 151 000 unique TCRalpha sequences and 181 000 unique TCRbeta sequences available for analysis. Paper-wide results and their limitations: Concordant and discordant twins showed no difference in repertoire similarity, possibly because of limited statistical power. Compared with healthy twins, IBD patients had fewer clonotypes in common with other individuals, a difference most pronounced in patients showing signs of disease activity. IBD patients had lower TCRbeta repertoire diversity, measured by the inverse Simpson index, than their healthy co-twins. No single strong signal or clonotype linked to IBD turned up in the results, so the idea that one exists was not supported. Because patients received different immunosuppressive treatments, the repertoires may have picked up extra background noise and variability between individuals. Distinction between different T cell subtypes could not be achieved in the analysis.

The method behind the library was 5' RACE. For each TCR library, roughly 3,600 ng of total RNA was used. For each sample, cDNA synthesis with SMARTScribe reverse transcriptase was split into eight separate reactions. Unique molecular identifiers containing a 6-nucleotide sample barcode were introduced through template switching during cDNA synthesis. Two nested PCRs of approximately 16 and 10 cycles amplified the TCRalpha and TCRbeta cDNA, and bead purification followed each PCR. Before amplification, the cDNA was both treated with uracil DNA-glycosylase and purified with the QIAquick PCR purification kit. The second PCR added Illumina TruSeq-compatible adapters along with sample-specific barcodes. Library quality and concentration were checked on TapeStation and Qubit, and libraries were pooled at around 5 ng each. Sequencing of pooled libraries was carried out on an Illumina HiSeq2500 single-index Rapid Run using 2 x 100 bp reads and custom sequencing primers. Per the source publication's procedure: UMI-based consensus assembly with MiGEC version 1.2.6 was used to correct PCR and sequencing errors. MiXCR version 2.1.1 was used to carry out V(D)J alignment, clonotype assembly and CDR3 extraction. To normalise gene usage, clonotype sharing and MAIT/NKT TCR abundance, the top 1000, 10 000 and 20 000 clonotypes in each sample were analysed. Diversity was computed as the inverse Simpson index with the vegan R package after downsampling to 27 000 UMIs. Paired Mann-Whitney U tests on discordant twin pairs were used, with Benjamini-Hochberg multiple-testing correction. TCRdb reprocessed the reads into one record per CDR3 protein sequence, lacking DNA. The V and J calls reflect TCRdb's pipeline rather than the authors' work. This sample's table lists about 330,000 distinct CDR3 sequences. The leading ten clones occupy 2% to 2.5% of the sample.

A 2.5 ml peripheral blood sample was drawn into PAXgene tubes per donor and stored at -80°C. Without T cell sorting, total RNA was isolated from whole blood using the PAXgene blood miRNA kit on an automated QIAcube. Peripheral blood from monozygotic twin pairs concordant or discordant for inflammatory bowel disease was subjected to deep TCRalpha and TCRbeta repertoire profiling with unique molecular barcoding. Smoking habits were recorded for all twin pairs, with individuals classified as current, former or never smokers. The CDR3 spans 14 residues, from the cysteine through the phenylalanine. There is no recorded DNA. Taken from the germline V gene, the CDR1 and CDR2 loops are SGHTA and FQGNSA.

Specimen: blood. The receptor chain draws on TRBV7-2 and TRBJ2-5; TCRdb's D call, TRBD1, is unchecked because there is no DNA. This clonotype was sampled from a human donor with ulcerative colitis or Crohn's disease, or a healthy co-twin of an affected twin (not recorded which). The CDR3: CASSTGTGAGTQYF.